This TCR beta chain originates from a study of PD-1 blockade in mismatch repair-deficient tumors. Study outcomes and limitations: Tumor-resident clones, often absent from pretreatment blood, expanded after pembrolizumab and then contracted.

Sequencing was performed with immunoSEQ multiplex PCR; in TCRdb, only in-frame clones are kept and a portion is missing. The repertoire consists of about 39,000 clones, with around 80% occurring once and the leading ten covering under 1.2%. All patients were mismatch repair deficient, assessed by either PCR or immunohistochemistry. Germline CDR1 and CDR2: SGHRS and YFSETQ. The CDR3 consists of 19 residues. The V gene end was trimmed by 3 bases and the J gene end by 4 bases; junction bases not matched to a gene: 10. Concerning this clone itself: Its antigen is undetermined.

V is TRBV5-1 and J is TRBJ2-1, with TRBD2 identical over 16 bases. This clonotype was sampled from an adult with mismatch repair-deficient cancer. The sequencing used PBMCs, collected 38 to 40 weeks after starting pembrolizumab. The DNA of the CDR3 is TGCGCCAGCAGCTCCCCGGGACTAGCGGGAGGGGAGGGTTACAATGAGCAGTTCTTC. This translates into CASSSPGLAGGEGYNEQFF.